Here is one T cell receptor (beta chain) with its context. This sample was taken from a study of blood T cell repertoires in COVID-19. About the research overall: Both acute and convalescent COVID-19 samples were obtained from the United States, Italy and Spain. T cells, B-cell-depleted T cells, or PBMCs provided the cDNA or gDNA that served as material.

Germline loops: CDR1 SGHRS, CDR2 YFSETQ. CDR3 length equals 15 residues. Trimming took 4 bases from V and 6 from J; bases not matched to a gene: 10. In the authors' workflow: Reference gene primers were amplified, and this amplification served to estimate nucleated cell counts. Clones were sequenced by immunoSEQ multiplex PCR, and TCRdb holds only the in-frame ones, with some missing. D and trimming come from the DNA, and the V and J calls and clone size come from that table. The repertoire has some 260,000 clones, approximately 79% of them found once; the top ten carry 4% to 6%. The gene calls are TRBV5-1 and TRBJ1-5; 7 bases match TRBD1. The source material was peripheral blood. The sequence came from an elderly woman with active or convalescent COVID-19. In DNA, the CDR3 is TGCGCCAGCAGCGCCGGGACAGTCGCGGGTCAGCCCCAGCATTTT. It translates to CASSAGTVAGQPQHF.